The clone carrying this T cell receptor beta chain was detected many times. Its specificity is unknown. There are 13 residues in the CDR3. V was clipped by 3 bases and J by 5 bases, with 10 bases between them. Germline values: CDR1 LGHNA, CDR2 YNFKEQ. TCRdb reprocessed the 5' RACE reads with MiXCR, giving one entry per CDR3 protein. The sample consists of around 100,000 distinct CDR3 sequences, around 4.3% of them appearing once. Documented time point: sample taken at primary tumor resection. Donors were roughly 72 untreated early-stage non-small cell lung cancer patients. This record comes from a study of spatial heterogeneity in lung cancer. The study, taken as a whole, reports: Approximate estimated coverage of tumor T cells amounted to about 7% for alpha and over 12% for beta chains. The number of expanded tumor alpha and beta chains correlated with mutation number.

V gene TRBV4-2 combines with J gene TRBJ1-2, with D maybe TRBD1 (5 bases). This TCR was recovered from a male donor with early-stage non-small cell lung cancer. The material was lung tumor tissue, obtained at surgery. The CDR3 nucleotides are TGTGCCAGCAGCCAGGGGGTTTGGTATGGCTACACCTTC. It is translated as CASSQGVWYGYTF.